The entry that follows covers one T cell receptor beta chain sequence. The germline V gene has CDR1 GTSNPN and CDR2 SVGIG (reference sequence). V was cut by 4 bases and J by 8 bases, with 24 bases left in between. The CDR3 has 15 residues. PCR employed 60 Vbeta and 13 Jbeta primers. The method was immunoSEQ multiplex PCR; TCRdb's version includes in-frame clones alone and lacks a portion of them. The table has about 110,000 clones, 81% seen once; the top ten hold about 2.3%. The record originates from a study of cytomegalovirus exposure and HLA in healthy donors. As for the study in general: As an earlier analysis found, around 190 million T cells yielded 95 million to 130 million unique TCR beta sequences.

This clonotype originated in a man aged 25 to 45 in good health and CMV-seronegative. The sequenced material came from PBMCs. V gene TRBV30 combines with J gene TRBJ2-7; a weak D match, TRBD1 (5 bases). The CDR3 reads CAWIPHVRAGFQQYF. The CDR3 DNA is TGTGCCTGGATTCCACATGTCAGGGCCGGGTTCCAGCAGTACTTC.